Below, one T cell receptor beta chain is given with its context. Antigen unknown. Germline V gives CDR1 SGHTA, CDR2 FQGNSA. This CDR3 is 13 amino acids long. With 3 bases removed from V and 14 bases from J, the gap between germline ends came to 18 bases. RNA was isolated and reverse transcribed to cDNA, the sequencing template. Generated by immunoSEQ multiplex PCR, the TCRdb table keeps only in-frame clones and is missing some. In the table there are some 150,000 clones, about 54% of which are singletons. The treatment was: oral pan-JAK inhibitor, 5-10 mg twice daily. Peripheral blood samples and lesional scalp punch biopsies were obtained from alopecia areata patients. The data belong to a study of CD8+ T cells in alopecia areata. Points from the study as a whole: Within the top 100, expanded CD8+ clones significantly decreased with tofacitinib, as did scalp clonality.

This TCR came from a human donor with alopecia areata. This sequence joins TRBV7-2 and TRBJ2-3; possible D gene TRBD1, 6 bases. The sequencing here drew on CD4+ T cells sorted from blood, taken at approximately week 61, from a patient treated with tofacitinib. CDR3 sequence reads: CASSFFPRDTGYF. DNA for the CDR3: TGTGCCAGCAGCTTTTTTCCCCGGGACACCGGGTATTTT.